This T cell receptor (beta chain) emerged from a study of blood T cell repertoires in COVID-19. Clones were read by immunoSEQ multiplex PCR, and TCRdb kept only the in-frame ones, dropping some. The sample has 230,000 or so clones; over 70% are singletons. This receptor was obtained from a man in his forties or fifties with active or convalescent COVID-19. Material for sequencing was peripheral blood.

CDR3 region: CASSTGTEETQYF. The CDR3 nucleotides are TGTGCCAGTAGTACCGGGACAGAAGAGACCCAGTACTTC. The V gene is TRBV19, the J gene TRBJ2-5, with TRBD1 matching 7 bases. CDR3 length: 13 amino acids. J was trimmed by 3 bases and V by 4 bases; bases with no gene match: 2. Germline assignment: CDR1 LNHDA and CDR2 SQIVND (reference sequence).